These 17 T cell receptor beta chains were all obtained from the same sample, sequenced in a study of T cell responses to AZD1222 COVID-19 vaccine. The data were produced by immunoSEQ multiplex PCR, yet TCRdb's version contains in-frame clones alone and is incomplete. The table has 70,000 or so clones, 70% to 90% seen once. The specimen was peripheral blood, collected 28 days after the second AZD1222 dose. These receptors came from an adult who received the AZD1222 COVID-19 vaccine.

The chain employs TRBV12-3 or TRBV12-4 and TRBJ1-2, with a possible D match to TRBD1 (6 bases). The ends were cut back, 1 base at V and 8 bases at J, with 11 bases in the middle. The CDR3 is 13 residues long. CDR3 sequence: CASSLDRANGYTF. CDR3 coding DNA: TGTGCCAGCAGTTTAGACAGGGCAAACGGCTACACCTTC.

The DNA for the CDR3 is TGTGCCAGCACCACCGACAGGGGTAATGAAAAACTGTTTTTT. This gives the protein CASTTDRGNEKLFF. This chain connects TRBV2 to TRBJ1-4; TRBD1 matches 8 bases. With V trimmed by 7 bases and J by 4 bases, 5 bases remained unmatched. The CDR3 extends over 14 amino acids. CDR1 is SNHLY, CDR2 FYNNEI, per germline.

The V gene is TRBV12-3 or TRBV12-4, the J gene TRBJ2-7; D gene unclear. Trimming cost V 5 bases and J 4 bases, with 9 bases left between them. The CDR3 loop spans 12 amino acids. The CDR3 reads CASSQTFYEQYF. The CDR3 region has the DNA TGTGCCAGCAGTCAAACATTTTACGAGCAGTACTTC.

This clone came up once. The rearrangement links TRBV11-3 to TRBJ2-7; perhaps TRBD2 as D (5 bases). The CDR3 extends over 18 amino acids. Looked up from germline, CDR1 is SGHNT and CDR2 is YENEEA. The V and J ends lost 5 bases and 5 bases respectively, with 28 bases between them. The CDR3 nucleotides read TGTGCCAGCAGCCGTAAAACCCATAGTAGAGGGCACCGGAACGAGCAGTACTTC. As protein: CASSRKTHSRGHRNEQYF.

The rearrangement uses TRBV11-3 and TRBJ2-1; tentatively, D is TRBD2 (5 bases). Trimming left V 6 bases short and J 7 bases short, with 10 bases between. Germline assignment: CDR1 SGHNT and CDR2 YENEEA. This CDR3 has 12 amino acids. This CDR3 is CASSGGQNEQFF. The CDR3, as DNA: TGTGCCAGCAGTGGAGGTCAAAATGAGCAGTTCTTC.

This clone has a single count. J is TRBJ2-3 and V is TRBV3-1 (or the pseudogene TRBV3-2), with 10 bases identical to TRBD2. The CDR3 runs 16 residues. With V trimmed by 4 bases and J by 4 bases, 8 bases remained unmatched. Germline-derived CDR1 and CDR2 are LGHDT and YNNKEL (reference sequence). The CDR3 protein is CASSPWGAGGADTQYF. The CDR3 nucleotides are TGTGCCAGCAGCCCCTGGGGAGCGGGGGGGGCAGATACGCAGTATTTT.

V and J are TRBV4-2 and TRBJ1-3; tentative D call: TRBD1 (6 bases). This CDR3 region has 17 residues. V lost 0 bases and J 4 bases, leaving 16 bases between the germline ends. CDR1 and CDR2 (germline): LGHNA, YNFKEQ. This CDR3 reads CASSQDRIGGKGNTIYF. The CDR3 region has the DNA TGTGCCAGCAGCCAAGATAGAATAGGGGGGAAAGGAAACACCATATATTTT.

The chain has TRBV5-1 and TRBJ2-2; TRBD1 matches at 11 bases. There are 17 residues in the CDR3. The trim removed 0 bases at V and 4 bases at J, leaving 5 bases unmatched. Germline loops: CDR1 SGHRS, CDR2 YFSETQ. CDR3 loop: CASSLGTGGAGTGELFF. CDR3 bases: TGCGCCAGCAGCTTGGGGACAGGGGGCGCCGGCACCGGGGAGCTGTTTTTT.

The chain uses TRBV5-8 and TRBJ1-1; 7 bases are shared with TRBD1. V gave up 5 bases and J gave up 1 base; unmatched junction bases: 8. Looked up from germline, CDR1 is SGHTS and CDR2 is YDEGEE. The CDR3 sequence is 15 residues long. The chain's CDR3 is CASSTVRGQNTEAFF. The CDR3 region has the DNA TGTGCCAGCAGTACCGTAAGGGGGCAGAACACTGAAGCTTTCTTT.

This clone was seen only a few times. The chain has TRBV5-1 and TRBJ1-2; D gene uncertain. V lost 2 bases to trimming and J lost 4 bases, with 9 bases between them. This CDR3 spans 13 amino acids. In germline, CDR1 is SGHRS, CDR2 YFSETQ. CDR3 coding DNA: TGCGCCAGCAGCTTCTCCAGGACCTATGGCTACACCTTC. Encoded protein: CASSFSRTYGYTF.

This chain connects TRBV7-8 to TRBJ1-1; no clear D gene. The CDR3 length is 14 residues. The V and J ends lost 1 base and 11 bases respectively, with 17 bases between them. Germline V CDR1 and CDR2: SGHVS, FQNEAQ. CDR3 loop: CASSLEVLDPGAFF. For the CDR3, the DNA is TGTGCCAGCAGCTTAGAGGTTCTCGACCCGGGCGCTTTCTTT.

J is TRBJ1-1 and V is TRBV29-1; D not resolved. V lost 5 bases, J lost 3 bases, and 7 bases lay in between. CDR1 is SQVTM and CDR2 is ANQGSEA in the germline V gene. The CDR3 consists of 11 residues. In DNA, the CDR3 is TGCAGCGTTAACCATTACACTGAAGCTTTCTTT. Amino acids: CSVNHYTEAFF. The full variable domain, completed using reference TRBV29-1 and TRBJ1-1, is SAVISQKPSRDICQRGTSLTIQCQVDSQVTMMFWYRQQPGQSLTLIATANQGSEATYESGFVIDKFPISRPNLTFSTLTVSNMSPEDSSIYLCSVNHYTEAFFGQGTRLTVV.

This clone was observed once. V usage is TRBV6-5 and J usage is TRBJ2-3; no reliable D call. Trimming removed 2 bases from V and 1 base from J, with 7 bases in between. Germline CDR1 MNHEY, CDR2 SVGAGI. The CDR3 consists of 14 residues. CDR3 amino acids: CASSYSSRTDTQYF. Here the CDR3 DNA reads TGTGCCAGCAGTTACAGTAGCCGCACAGATACGCAGTATTTT.

The CDR3 DNA sequence: TGTGCCAGCAGCTTAGCGGGGCAGACCACTAGCACAGATACGCAGTATTTT. Translating it yields CASSLAGQTTSTDTQYF. The chain recombines TRBV7-9 with TRBJ2-3; D might be TRBD1 (5 bases). Between the trimmed V and J ends, which lost 0 bases and 0 bases, there was a span of 13 bases. CDR1 is SEHNR and CDR2 is FQNEAQ in the germline V gene (reference sequence). This CDR3 is 17 amino acids long.

The J gene is TRBJ1-5, the V gene TRBV19; 8 nucleotides match TRBD1. There are 13 residues in the CDR3. The junction had 8 bases not matched to a gene; V was cut back by 10 bases and J by 6 bases. Per the germline V gene, CDR1 is LNHDA and CDR2 is SQIVND (reference sequence). The CDR3 protein is CATSQGAGQPQHF. The CDR3 DNA reads as TGTGCCACCTCTCAGGGGGCGGGTCAGCCCCAGCATTTT. The variable domain in full, with the rest retrieved from reference TRBV19 and TRBJ1-5, is DGGITQSPKYLFRKEGQNVTLSCEQNLNHDAMYWYRQDPGQGLRLIYYSQIVNDFQKGDIAEGYSVSREKKESFPLTVTSAQKNPTAFYLCATSQGAGQPQHFGDGTRLSIL.

This clone was seen more than once but under ten times. The V and J genes are TRBV5-4 and TRBJ1-6; 8 nucleotides line up with TRBD1. Germline values: CDR1 SGHNT, CDR2 YYREEE (reference sequence). The CDR3 is made up of 15 amino acids. V shed 4 bases and J 9 bases; nucleotides not matched to a gene: 9. The CDR3 coding sequence is TGTGCCAGCAGCCGGACAGGGAGGGTTACTTCACCCCTCCACTTT. Its translation is CASSRTGRVTSPLHF.

The chain combines TRBV7-9 with TRBJ2-2; 9 positions agree with TRBD1. The V segment lost 5 bases and the J segment 5 bases; nucleotides outside the gene matches: 6. In germline, CDR1 is SEHNR, CDR2 FQNEAQ (reference sequence). The CDR3 is 15 residues long. CDR3 loop: CASSTGTGSTGELFF. The CDR3 DNA sequence: TGTGCCAGCAGCACCGGGACAGGGAGTACCGGGGAGCTGTTTTTT. Filled out from reference TRBV7-9 and TRBJ2-2, the complete variable domain reads DTGVSQNPRHKITKRGQNVTFRCDPISEHNRLYWYRQTLGQGPEFLTYFQNEAQLEKSRLLSDRFSAERPKGSFSTLEIQRTEQGDSAMYLCASSTGTGSTGELFFGEGSRLTVL.